The 5 T cell receptor beta chains listed next were all sequenced from one sample in a study of graft-versus-host responses after intestinal transplantation. The assay was immunoSEQ multiplex PCR, and TCRdb's table has in-frame clones only and misses some. Of approximately 78,000 clones in the sample, roughly 87% were seen once. The antigens for these receptors are not known. The sample was unstimulated CD8+ T cells sorted from spleen or lymph node cells, taken before transplant. All receptors come from a human donor who was the organ donor for an intestinal transplant.

This clone has a handful of counts. This chain uses TRBV19 with TRBJ2-7; D may be TRBD1 (6 bases). Germline lookup yields CDR1 LNHDA and CDR2 SQIVND (reference sequence). CDR3 length: 15 residues. V lost 3 bases to trimming and J lost 6 bases, with 18 bases between them. The CDR3 region is CASSISGQGTVEQYF. Here the CDR3 DNA reads TGTGCCAGTAGTATCTCCGGGCAGGGGACCGTCGAGCAGTACTTC.

The V call is TRBV18, the J call TRBJ1-2; TRBD1 might be the D (5 bases). The ends were cut back, 1 base at V and 4 bases at J, with 10 bases in the middle. The germline CDR1 and CDR2 sequences are KGHSH and LQKENI. This CDR3 has 14 residues. The CDR3 nucleotides read TGTGCCAGCTCACCACTGGGAGGGACCTATGGCTACACCTTC. Encoded protein: CASSPLGGTYGYTF.

V gene TRBV12-5 combines with J gene TRBJ1-2; 9 bases agree with TRBD1. V lost 0 bases and J lost 4; bases outside the gene matches: 9. The CDR3 is made up of 17 amino acids. Germline V gene data show CDR1 as LGHNT and CDR2 as FRNRAP. CDR3 sequence: CASGLVLEDRGFYGYTF. CDR3 sequence (DNA): TGTGCTAGTGGTTTGGTACTTGAAGACAGGGGGTTCTATGGCTACACCTTC.

In nucleotides, the CDR3 is TGTGCCAGCAGTGAAGGTGGCAGGGGCACAGATACGCAGTATTTT. It is translated as CASSEGGRGTDTQYF. The chain is built from TRBV6-4 and TRBJ2-3, with D tentatively TRBD1 (5 bases). Germline V CDR1 and CDR2: MRHNA, SNTAGT. The CDR3 loop spans 15 amino acids. V lost 3 bases and J 1 base, leaving 11 bases between the germline ends.

The chain uses TRBV28 and TRBJ1-3; tentative D call: TRBD1 (5 bases). The V end was cut by 5 bases, the J end by 0 bases, with 11 bases between. The CDR3 has 15 amino acids. Germline lookup yields CDR1 MDHEN and CDR2 SYDVKM. CDR3 protein: CASSLGGYSGNTIYF. The DNA for the CDR3 is TGTGCCAGCAGTCTGGGGGGATACTCTGGAAACACCATATATTTT.